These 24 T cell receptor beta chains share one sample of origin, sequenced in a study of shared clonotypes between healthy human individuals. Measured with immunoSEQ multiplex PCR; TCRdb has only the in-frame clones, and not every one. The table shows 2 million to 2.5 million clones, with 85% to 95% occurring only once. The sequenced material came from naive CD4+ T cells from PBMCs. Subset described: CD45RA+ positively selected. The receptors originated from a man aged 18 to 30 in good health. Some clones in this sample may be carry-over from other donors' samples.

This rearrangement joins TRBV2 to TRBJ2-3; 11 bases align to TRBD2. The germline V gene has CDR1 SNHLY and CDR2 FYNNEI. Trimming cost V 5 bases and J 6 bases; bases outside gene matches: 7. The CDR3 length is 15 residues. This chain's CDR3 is CASSFGLAGTDTQYF. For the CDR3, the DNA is TGTGCCAGCAGTTTCGGACTAGCGGGTACGGATACGCAGTATTTT.

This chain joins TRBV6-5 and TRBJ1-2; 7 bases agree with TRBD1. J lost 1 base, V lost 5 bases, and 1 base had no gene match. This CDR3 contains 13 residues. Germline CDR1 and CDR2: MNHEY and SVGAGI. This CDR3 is CASSDRDNYGYTF. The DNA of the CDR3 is TGTGCCAGCAGTGACAGGGATAACTATGGCTACACCTTC.

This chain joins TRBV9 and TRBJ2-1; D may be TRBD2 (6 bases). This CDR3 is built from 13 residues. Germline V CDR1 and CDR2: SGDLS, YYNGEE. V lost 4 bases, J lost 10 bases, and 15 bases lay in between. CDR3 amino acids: CASSQLGTVEQFF. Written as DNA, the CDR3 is TGTGCCAGCAGCCAGCTTGGGACTGTAGAGCAGTTCTTC.

The CDR3 nucleotides are TGTGCCAGCAGCCCGACCGGCATAAGCACAGATACGCAGTATTTT. As protein: CASSPTGISTDTQYF. This sequence joins TRBV7-2 and TRBJ2-3, with D unresolved. This CDR3 has 15 residues. V was clipped by 5 bases and J by 0 bases, with 12 bases between them. Germline V gene data show CDR1 as SGHTA and CDR2 as FQGNSA.

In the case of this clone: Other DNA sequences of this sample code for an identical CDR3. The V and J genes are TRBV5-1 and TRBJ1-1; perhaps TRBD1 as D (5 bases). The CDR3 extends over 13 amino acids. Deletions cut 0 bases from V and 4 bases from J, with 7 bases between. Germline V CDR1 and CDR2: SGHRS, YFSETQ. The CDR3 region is CASSLAGSTEAFF. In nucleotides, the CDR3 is TGCGCCAGCAGCTTGGCAGGGTCCACTGAAGCTTTCTTT.

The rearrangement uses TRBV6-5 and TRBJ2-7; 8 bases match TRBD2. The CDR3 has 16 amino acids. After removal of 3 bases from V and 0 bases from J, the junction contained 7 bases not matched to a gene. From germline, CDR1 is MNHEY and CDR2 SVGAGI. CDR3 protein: CASSYRAGASSYEQYF. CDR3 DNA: TGTGCCAGCAGTTATCGAGCGGGGGCTAGCTCCTACGAGCAGTACTTC.

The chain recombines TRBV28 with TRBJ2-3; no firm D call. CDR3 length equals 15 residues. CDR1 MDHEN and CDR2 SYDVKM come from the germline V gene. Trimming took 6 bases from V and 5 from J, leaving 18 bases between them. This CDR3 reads CASRAEVGAGDTQYF. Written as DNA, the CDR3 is TGTGCCAGCAGGGCGGAAGTGGGCGCCGGAGATACGCAGTATTTT.

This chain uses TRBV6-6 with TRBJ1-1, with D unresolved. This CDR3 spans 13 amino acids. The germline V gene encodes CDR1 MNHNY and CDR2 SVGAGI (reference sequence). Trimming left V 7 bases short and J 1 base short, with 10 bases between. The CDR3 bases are TGTGCCAGCACCCCTGTCAAGAACACTGAAGCTTTCTTT. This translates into CASTPVKNTEAFF.

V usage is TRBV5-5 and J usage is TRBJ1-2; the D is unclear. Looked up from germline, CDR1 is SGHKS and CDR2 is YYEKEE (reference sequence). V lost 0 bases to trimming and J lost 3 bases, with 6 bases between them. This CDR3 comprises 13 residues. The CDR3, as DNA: TGTGCCAGCAGCTTGGCGGGGTACTATGGCTACACCTTC. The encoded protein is CASSLAGYYGYTF.

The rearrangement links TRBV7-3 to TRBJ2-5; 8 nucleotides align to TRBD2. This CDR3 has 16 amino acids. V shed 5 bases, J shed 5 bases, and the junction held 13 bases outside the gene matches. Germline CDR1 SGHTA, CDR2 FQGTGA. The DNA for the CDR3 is TGTGCCAGCAGCCCAGGAGCCGGGAGGGCCAGGGAGACCCAGTACTTC. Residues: CASSPGAGRARETQYF.

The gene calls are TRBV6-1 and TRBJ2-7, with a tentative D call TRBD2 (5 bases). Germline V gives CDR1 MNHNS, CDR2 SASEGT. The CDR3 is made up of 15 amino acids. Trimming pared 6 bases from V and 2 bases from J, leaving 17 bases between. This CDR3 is CASREMWAGPYEQYF. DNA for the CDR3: TGTGCCAGCAGGGAGATGTGGGCGGGCCCCTACGAGCAGTACTTC.

The DNA of the CDR3 is TGTGCCAGCAGCTTAGCTTACTTGGGGCCACTCAACACTGAAGCTTTCTTT. Residues: CASSLAYLGPLNTEAFF. This chain uses TRBV7-2 with TRBJ1-1, with a weak D call TRBD1 (5 bases). The CDR3 totals 17 residues. CDR1 is SGHTA and CDR2 is FQGNSA in the germline V gene. Trimming took off 0 bases at V and 2 bases at J, with 16 bases between the two ends.

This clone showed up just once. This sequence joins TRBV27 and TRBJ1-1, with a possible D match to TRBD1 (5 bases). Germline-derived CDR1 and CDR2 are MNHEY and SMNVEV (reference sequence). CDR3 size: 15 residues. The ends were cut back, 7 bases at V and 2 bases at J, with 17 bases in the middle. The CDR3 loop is CASTQGRAGNTEAFF. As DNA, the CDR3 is TGTGCCAGCACCCAGGGTCGGGCAGGCAACACTGAAGCTTTCTTT.

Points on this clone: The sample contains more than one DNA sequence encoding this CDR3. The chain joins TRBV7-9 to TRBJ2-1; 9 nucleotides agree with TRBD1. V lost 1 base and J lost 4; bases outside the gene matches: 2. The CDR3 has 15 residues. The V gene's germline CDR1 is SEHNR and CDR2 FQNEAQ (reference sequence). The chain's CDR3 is CASSLDRGLYNEQFF. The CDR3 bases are TGTGCCAGCAGCTTAGACAGGGGGCTATACAATGAGCAGTTCTTC.

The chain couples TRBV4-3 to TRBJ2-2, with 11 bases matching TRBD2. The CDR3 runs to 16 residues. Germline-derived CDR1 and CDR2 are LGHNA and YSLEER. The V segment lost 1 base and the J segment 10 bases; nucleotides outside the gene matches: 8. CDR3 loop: CASSQVAGGGAEELFF. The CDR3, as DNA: TGCGCCAGCAGCCAAGTAGCGGGAGGGGGCGCCGAGGAGCTGTTTTTT.

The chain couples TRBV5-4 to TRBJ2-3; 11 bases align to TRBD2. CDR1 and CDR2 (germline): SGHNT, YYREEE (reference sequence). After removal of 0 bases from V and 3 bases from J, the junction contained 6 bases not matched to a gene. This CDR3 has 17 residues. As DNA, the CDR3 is TGTGCCAGCAGCTTGGGATCTAGCGGGAGGTATACAGATACGCAGTATTTT. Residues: CASSLGSSGRYTDTQYF.

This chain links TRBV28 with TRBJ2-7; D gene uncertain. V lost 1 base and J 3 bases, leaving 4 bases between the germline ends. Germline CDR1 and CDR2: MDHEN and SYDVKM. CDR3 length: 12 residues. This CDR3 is CASSLYFYEQYF. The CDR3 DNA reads TGTGCCAGCAGTTTATATTTCTACGAGCAGTACTTC. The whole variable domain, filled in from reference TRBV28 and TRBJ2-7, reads DVKVTQSSRYLVKRTGEKVFLECVQDMDHENMFWYRQDPGLGLRLIYFSYDVKMKEKGDIPEGYSVSREKKERFSLILESASTNQTSMYLCASSLYFYEQYFGPGTRLTVT.

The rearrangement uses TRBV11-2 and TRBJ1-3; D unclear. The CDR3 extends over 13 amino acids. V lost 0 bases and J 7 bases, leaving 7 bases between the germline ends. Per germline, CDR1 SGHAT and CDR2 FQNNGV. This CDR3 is CASSLEEWNTIYF. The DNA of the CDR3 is TGTGCCAGCAGCTTAGAGGAGTGGAACACCATATATTTT.

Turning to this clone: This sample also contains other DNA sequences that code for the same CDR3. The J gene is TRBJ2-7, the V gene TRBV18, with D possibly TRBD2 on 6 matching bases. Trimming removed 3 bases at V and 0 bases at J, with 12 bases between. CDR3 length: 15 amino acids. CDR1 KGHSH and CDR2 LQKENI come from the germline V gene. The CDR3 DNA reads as TGTGCCAGCTCACCCACGAGGGACTCCTCCTACGAGCAGTACTTC. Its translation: CASSPTRDSSYEQYF.

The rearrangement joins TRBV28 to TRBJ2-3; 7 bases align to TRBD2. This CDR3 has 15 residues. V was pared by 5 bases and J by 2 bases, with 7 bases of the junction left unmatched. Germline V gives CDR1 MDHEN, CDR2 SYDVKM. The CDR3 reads CASSMPGLNTDTQYF. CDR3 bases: TGTGCCAGCAGTATGCCGGGACTAAACACAGATACGCAGTATTTT.

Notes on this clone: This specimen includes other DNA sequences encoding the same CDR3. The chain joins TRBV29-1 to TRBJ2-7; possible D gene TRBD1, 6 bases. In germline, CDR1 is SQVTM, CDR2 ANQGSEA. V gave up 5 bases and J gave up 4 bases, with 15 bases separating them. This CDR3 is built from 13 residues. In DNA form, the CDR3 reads TGCAGCGTTCAGACAGGCCCTTCGTACGAGCAGTACTTC. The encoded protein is CSVQTGPSYEQYF.

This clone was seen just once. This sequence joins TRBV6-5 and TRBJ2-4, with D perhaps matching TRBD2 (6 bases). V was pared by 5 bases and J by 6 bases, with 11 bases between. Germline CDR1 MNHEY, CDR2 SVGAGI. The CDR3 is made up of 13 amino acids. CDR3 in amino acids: CASSVSGRNIQYF. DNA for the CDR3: TGTGCCAGCAGTGTTAGCGGTAGAAACATTCAGTACTTC.

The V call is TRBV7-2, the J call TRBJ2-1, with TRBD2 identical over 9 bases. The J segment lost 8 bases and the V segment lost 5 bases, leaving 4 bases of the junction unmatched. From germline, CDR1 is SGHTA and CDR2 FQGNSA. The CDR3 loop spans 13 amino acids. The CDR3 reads CASSLRLADEQFF. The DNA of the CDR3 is TGTGCCAGCAGCCTGCGACTAGCGGATGAGCAGTTCTTC.

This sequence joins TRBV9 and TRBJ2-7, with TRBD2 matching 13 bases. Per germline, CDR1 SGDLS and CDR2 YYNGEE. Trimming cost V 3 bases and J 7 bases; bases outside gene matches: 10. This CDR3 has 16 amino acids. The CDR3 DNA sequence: TGTGCCAGCAGCGCCGGGGCACTAGCGGGAGGGAGAGAGCAGTACTTC. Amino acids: CASSAGALAGGREQYF.